These 18 T cell receptor beta chains came from one sample sequenced in a study of blood T cells in healthy people across ages. Combining a sample-barcoded 5' primer with a J-beta primer mix, a second PCR ran for roughly 7 to 11 cycles. TCRdb re-derived calls from the 5' RACE reads in MiXCR, one entry per CDR3 protein. This sample carries about 1 million distinct CDR3 sequences, 35% to 55% of them seen once, and the ten largest clones take 18%. Sequencing was done on a sample of blood. Receptor source: a woman aged 55-75 years in good health.

This rearrangement joins TRBV27 to TRBJ2-3; TRBD2 might be the D (5 bases). Germline V gene data show CDR1 as MNHEY and CDR2 as SMNVEV (reference sequence). The CDR3 is 14 amino acids. Trimming removed 7 bases at V and 6 bases at J, with 17 bases between. In DNA, the CDR3 is TGTGCCAGCAACTCCCTAGTGGGGAGTGATACGCAGTATTTT. Its protein product is CASNSLVGSDTQYF.

The rearrangement links TRBV12-3 or TRBV12-4 to TRBJ2-2, with no clear D. The CDR3 contains 13 residues. Trimming removed 2 bases at V and 7 bases at J, with 8 bases between. CDR3: CASSLISGGELFF. In DNA, the CDR3 is TGTGCCAGCAGTTTAATTTCCGGCGGGGAGCTGTTTTTT.

The rearrangement joins TRBV4-2 to TRBJ2-2, with D perhaps TRBD1 or TRBD2 (6 bases each). Trimming stripped 1 base from V and 4 bases from J, with 7 bases between. CDR1 LGHNA and CDR2 YNFKEQ come from the germline V gene. The CDR3 loop spans 14 amino acids. The CDR3 loop is CASSQGGATGELFF. In DNA form, the CDR3 reads TGTGCCAGCAGCCAAGGGGGGGCCACCGGGGAGCTGTTTTTT.

To note about this clonotype: This clone may be a read error of a much larger clone one base away. The chain employs TRBV28 and TRBJ2-7; D is perhaps TRBD2 (6 bases). Germline CDR1 is MDHEN and CDR2 is SYDVKM. The CDR3 consists of 13 residues. V lost 4 bases and J 3 bases, leaving 10 bases between the germline ends. DNA of the CDR3: TGTGCCAGCAGTTGGGGGGTGGGCTACGAGCAGTACTTC. Translating gives CASSWGVGYEQYF.

The V gene is TRBV12-3 or TRBV12-4, the J gene TRBJ2-7; D may correspond to TRBD1 or TRBD2 (6 bases each). Trimming removed 2 bases from V and 0 bases from J, with 14 bases in between. The CDR3 sequence is 16 residues long. Here the CDR3 DNA reads TGTGCCAGCAGTTTAAGAGGGGGAGGAAGCTCCTACGAGCAGTACTTC. This translates into CASSLRGGGSSYEQYF.

In its sample, this clonotype was seen a few times. V is TRBV7-9 and J is TRBJ2-1, with TRBD2 identical over 10 bases. CDR3 size: 18 residues. V dropped 5 bases and J dropped 8; count of bases not matched to a gene: 18. Germline lookup yields CDR1 SEHNR and CDR2 FQNEAQ (reference sequence). CDR3 bases: TGTGCCAGCAGCCCCCGTGGGCTAGCGGGAGACGGTGTCGATGAGCAGTTCTTC. It translates to CASSPRGLAGDGVDEQFF.

This clonotype has just one count. The J gene is TRBJ2-5, the V gene TRBV3-1, with 10 nucleotides matching TRBD2. J lost 5 bases, V lost 3 bases, and 6 bases had no gene match. CDR1 and CDR2 (germline): LGHDT, YNNKEL (reference sequence). The CDR3 contains 15 residues. The CDR3, as DNA: TGTGCCAGCAGCCAGGGACGAGCGGGAGGGGAGACCCAGTACTTC. Translation: CASSQGRAGGETQYF.

The rearrangement uses TRBV20-1 and TRBJ2-1; 8 bases are a match to TRBD2. The CDR3 runs to 14 residues. Germline V gene data show CDR1 as DFQATT and CDR2 as SNEGSKA (reference sequence). Losses at the gene ends were 2 bases for V and 8 bases for J; bases not matched to a gene: 8. The CDR3 DNA reads as TGCAGTGCTAGACTAGCGGGCAGAACGTATGAGCAGTTCTTC. The encoded protein is CSARLAGRTYEQFF.

This clonotype has a handful of counts. The chain joins TRBV20-1 to TRBJ2-5; TRBD2 agrees at 11 bases. The J call may not be correct, given that the DNA end is closer to TRBJ2-7. Germline CDR1 and CDR2: DFQATT and SNEGSKA (reference sequence). CDR3 length equals 16 residues. CDR3 coding DNA: TGCAGTGCTAAGTACCCGGTGGCTAGCGGGAGGTACGAGCAGTACTTC. Its protein product is CSAKYPVASGRYEQYF.

Only a few counts were recorded for this clonotype. J is TRBJ2-5 and V is TRBV27; TRBD1 aligns across 8 bases. The CDR3 contains 14 residues. The trim removed 5 bases at V and 5 bases at J, leaving 7 bases unmatched. CDR1 and CDR2 from the germline V gene are MNHEY and SMNVEV (reference sequence). The CDR3 region is CASSPQGAWETQYF. The CDR3 DNA reads as TGTGCCAGCAGTCCGCAGGGGGCCTGGGAGACCCAGTACTTC.

The chain carries TRBV15 and TRBJ2-7; 8 bases match TRBD1. Losses at the gene ends were 0 bases for V and 2 bases for J; bases not matched to a gene: 0. Germline CDR1 is LNHNV and CDR2 is YYDKDF (reference sequence). CDR3 length: 14 amino acids. Written as DNA, the CDR3 is TGTGCCACCAGCAGAGAACAGGGGGCCTACGAGCAGTACTTC. Protein: CATSREQGAYEQYF.

The V gene is TRBV4-1, the J gene TRBJ2-7; maybe TRBD1 (5 bases). The CDR3 extends over 17 amino acids. From germline, CDR1 is MGHRA and CDR2 YSYEKL. Trimming left V 3 bases short and J 0 bases short, with 18 bases between. As DNA, the CDR3 is TGCGCCAGCAGCCATCCCCTGGGGCAGCACCCCTCCTACGAGCAGTACTTC. Protein sequence: CASSHPLGQHPSYEQYF.

The CDR3 sequence: CASSQGSLDGWGMNTEAFF. CDR3 bases: TGTGCCAGCAGCCAAGGGAGTCTGGACGGGTGGGGAATGAACACTGAAGCTTTCTTT. The J gene is TRBJ1-1, the V gene TRBV4-2; D remains unclear. Germline V lookup: CDR1 LGHNA, CDR2 YNFKEQ. The CDR3 length is 19 residues. V was trimmed by 1 base and J by 0 bases, leaving 21 bases between them.

The rearrangement links TRBV6-5 to TRBJ2-5; 7 nucleotides match TRBD2. Germline V gene data show CDR1 as MNHEY and CDR2 as SVGAGI. CDR3 length: 14 residues. After removal of 4 bases from V and 1 base from J, the junction contained 3 bases not matched to a gene. CDR3 nucleotides: TGTGCCAGCAGTTGGGGAGGGACCCAAGAGACCCAGTACTTC. As protein: CASSWGGTQETQYF.

This clonotype has just a few counts. The gene calls are TRBV12-3 or TRBV12-4 and TRBJ2-5; D is unresolved. CDR3 length equals 14 residues. V lost 7 bases and J 3 bases, leaving 15 bases between the germline ends. CDR3 DNA: TGTGCCAGCACAATACTGGGCGCGAAAGAGACCCAGTACTTC. It translates to CASTILGAKETQYF.

V usage is TRBV29-1 and J usage is TRBJ2-5; 8 bases match TRBD2. Matching the DNA end better, TRBJ2-7 makes the J call doubtful. This CDR3 spans 15 amino acids. Germline V gene sequence: CDR1 SQVTM, CDR2 ANQGSEA. CDR3 DNA sequence: TGCAGCGTTGTCCCCGGGGTAGCGGGAAGTTACGAGCAGTACTTC. Residues: CSVVPGVAGSYEQYF.

This clonotype was detected only a few times. V and J are TRBV2 and TRBJ2-3, with no clear D. The CDR3 consists of 14 residues. In germline, CDR1 is SNHLY, CDR2 FYNNEI. V lost 4 bases to trimming and J lost 2 bases, with 10 bases between them. As DNA, the CDR3 is TGTGCCAGCAGTGTGAGATCGATCACAGATACGCAGTATTTT. This translates into CASSVRSITDTQYF.

The chain uses TRBV7-9 and TRBJ1-2; 7 bases line up with TRBD1. Germline CDR1 and CDR2: SEHNR and FQNEAQ (reference sequence). CDR3 length: 15 residues. V lost 1 base and J lost 4; bases outside the gene matches: 6. DNA of the CDR3: TGTGCCAGCAGCTTAGAAGGGACAGTTCTCTATGGCTACACCTTC. Protein sequence: CASSLEGTVLYGYTF.